Shown below are 29 T cell receptor beta chains from a single sample sequenced in a study of cytomegalovirus exposure and HLA in healthy donors. A multiplex PCR was run with 60 Vbeta primers and 13 Jbeta primers. Assay: immunoSEQ multiplex PCR; the TCRdb copy retains only in-frame clones and omits some. The sample shows about 150,000 clones, less than 80% of them seen only once. Material: PBMCs. Receptors were obtained from a man in his forties in good health and CMV-seropositive.

The chain uses TRBV5-1 and TRBJ1-5; TRBD1 might be the D (6 bases). The ends were cut back, 4 bases at V and 1 base at J, with 21 bases in the middle. The CDR3 consists of 18 residues. Per the germline V gene, CDR1 is SGHRS and CDR2 is YFSETQ. The CDR3 nucleotides read TGCGCCAGCAGCCCGCTAGGAGGCAGGGGAGCGAGCAATCAGCCCCAGCATTTT. It is translated as CASSPLGGRGASNQPQHF.

This clone was detected a few times. This CDR3 is CASSLGASVHTQYF. The DNA of the CDR3 is TGCGCCAGCAGCTTGGGGGCTAGCGTTCATACGCAGTATTTT. This rearrangement joins TRBV5-1 to TRBJ2-3; D is perhaps TRBD2 (6 bases). CDR3 length: 14 residues. Deletions cut 0 bases from V and 7 bases from J, with 12 bases between. Germline loops: CDR1 SGHRS, CDR2 YFSETQ.

This clone appeared a single time. J is TRBJ1-5 and V is TRBV2; 7 nucleotides agree with TRBD1. CDR3 length: 13 amino acids. Trimming removed 6 bases from V and 3 bases from J; junction bases left unmatched: 2. Germline V CDR1 and CDR2: SNHLY, FYNNEI. CDR3 residues: CASSRGSNQPQHF. Here the CDR3 DNA reads TGTGCCAGCAGCAGGGGGTCCAATCAGCCCCAGCATTTT. Using reference TRBV2 and TRBJ1-5 for the parts outside the CDR3, the full variable domain is EPEVTQTPSHQVTQMGQEVILRCVPISNHLYFYWYRQILGQKVEFLVSFYNNEISEKSEIFDDQFSVERPDGSNFTLKIRSTKLEDSAMYFCASSRGSNQPQHFGDGTRLSIL.

The chain recombines TRBV18 with TRBJ2-5, with TRBD1 matching 10 bases. There are 16 residues in the CDR3. With V trimmed by 4 bases and J by 1 base, 6 bases remained unmatched. Per the germline V gene, CDR1 is KGHSH and CDR2 is LQKENI. The CDR3 protein is CASSLLGQGVQETQYF. CDR3 in DNA: TGTGCCAGCTCACTACTTGGACAGGGGGTCCAAGAGACCCAGTACTTC.

This chain uses TRBV6-5 with TRBJ1-1, with D perhaps matching TRBD1 (5 bases). V dropped 5 bases and J dropped 4 bases, with 14 bases sitting between them. Germline V gives CDR1 MNHEY, CDR2 SVGAGI. This CDR3 has 14 residues. CDR3 coding DNA: TGTGCCAGCAGTCATCCCGAAAGGGGCACTGAAGCTTTCTTT. It yields the protein CASSHPERGTEAFF.

The chain is built from TRBV4-1 and TRBJ1-4, with TRBD1 identical over 7 bases. The length of the CDR3 is 18 residues. Losses at the gene ends were 3 bases for V and 2 bases for J; bases not matched to a gene: 12. CDR1 and CDR2 (germline): MGHRA, YSYEKL. The CDR3 nucleotides read TGCGCCAGCAGCCAGACAGGGACAAGGGATCCCACTAATGAAAAACTGTTTTTT. It specifies CASSQTGTRDPTNEKLFF.

The V gene is TRBV5-6, the J gene TRBJ2-5; tentative D call: TRBD2 (5 bases). Germline assignment: CDR1 SGHDT and CDR2 YYEEEE. The CDR3 has 13 amino acids. Trimming shortened V by 2 bases and J by 3 bases, and 8 bases separated the two germline ends. CDR3 coding DNA: TGTGCCAGCAGCTTTGGTAGCGAAGAGACCCAGTACTTC. It yields the protein CASSFGSEETQYF.

The gene calls are TRBV9 and TRBJ1-1; D might be TRBD1 (6 bases). The CDR3 runs 16 residues. Germline V gene sequence: CDR1 SGDLS, CDR2 YYNGEE. The V end was cut by 0 bases, the J end by 0 bases, with 12 bases between. The CDR3 loop is CASSVVGGPMNTEAFF. CDR3 coding DNA: TGTGCCAGCAGCGTAGTTGGGGGCCCAATGAACACTGAAGCTTTCTTT.

This clone was observed a handful of times. The chain employs TRBV9 and TRBJ1-4; no reliable D call. CDR3 length: 14 amino acids. Trimming removed 3 bases at V and 5 bases at J, with 11 bases between. Germline CDR1 reads SGDLS; CDR2 reads YYNGEE. The CDR3 is CASSASVLNEKLFF. CDR3 bases: TGTGCCAGCAGCGCCAGCGTCCTCAATGAAAAACTGTTTTTT.

The rearrangement joins TRBV6-6 to TRBJ1-5, with D unclear. This CDR3 is 12 amino acids long. V lost 7 bases to trimming and J lost 4 bases, with 8 bases between them. From germline, CDR1 is MNHNY and CDR2 SVGAGI (reference sequence). The CDR3 sequence is CASTRWNQPQHF. The CDR3, as DNA: TGTGCCAGCACCCGGTGGAATCAGCCCCAGCATTTT.

The gene calls are TRBV7-9 and TRBJ1-2; 9 nucleotides match TRBD1. The CDR3 runs 13 residues. J was trimmed by 4 bases and V by 4 bases; bases with no gene match: 1. CDR1 and CDR2 from the germline V gene are SEHNR and FQNEAQ (reference sequence). CDR3: CASSWTGVYGYTF. In DNA, the CDR3 is TGTGCCAGCAGCTGGACAGGGGTCTATGGCTACACCTTC.

Comments on this clone: Other DNA sequences of this sample code for an identical CDR3. This chain uses TRBV6-1 with TRBJ1-2; D remains unclear. The V end lost 2 bases, the J end lost 8 bases, and 12 bases lay between the germline ends. The CDR3 covers 13 residues. Germline V CDR1 and CDR2: MNHNS, SASEGT. The CDR3 DNA follows: TGTGCCAGCAGTGAATCGGGGTACCAGGGCTACACCTTC. Its protein product is CASSESGYQGYTF.

There are a few counts of this clone. The V call is TRBV4-1, the J call TRBJ2-7; a weak D match, TRBD2 (7 bases). Trimming cost V 1 base and J 5 bases, with 15 bases left between them. Germline CDR1 MGHRA, CDR2 YSYEKL. The CDR3 has 15 residues. CDR3 sequence reads: CASSQGGGLSDEQYF. DNA for the CDR3: TGCGCCAGCAGCCAAGGGGGGGGGCTAAGCGACGAGCAGTACTTC.

The rearrangement links TRBV27 to TRBJ2-7, with unresolved D. The CDR3 runs to 13 residues. The germline gives CDR1 MNHEY, CDR2 SMNVEV (reference sequence). V shed 5 bases and J shed 7 bases, with 15 bases lying between them. In DNA, the CDR3 is TGTGCCAGCAGTCCGACTTCGGCTTGGGAGCAGTACTTC. Translating it yields CASSPTSAWEQYF.

The rearrangement links TRBV14 to TRBJ2-5, with 14 bases fitting TRBD2. V was clipped by 4 bases and J by 4 bases; unmatched bases: 11. The CDR3 covers 18 residues. In germline, CDR1 is SGHDN, CDR2 FVKESK. The CDR3 here is CASSRWTSGRSTGETQYF. Here the CDR3 DNA reads TGTGCCAGCAGCCGGTGGACTAGCGGGAGGTCCACTGGAGAGACCCAGTACTTC.

The rearrangement links TRBV9 to TRBJ2-3; 7 bases line up with TRBD2. The CDR3 has 17 residues. Germline V lookup: CDR1 SGDLS, CDR2 YYNGEE. V was clipped by 3 bases and J by 1 base; unmatched bases: 11. The CDR3 DNA reads TGTGCCAGCAGCGGGTGGAGCGGGACCTCTCGCACAGATACGCAGTATTTT. As protein: CASSGWSGTSRTDTQYF. Filled out from reference TRBV9 and TRBJ2-3, the complete variable domain reads DSGVTQTPKHLITATGQRVTLRCSPRSGDLSVYWYQQSLDQGLQFLIQYYNGEERAKGNILERFSAQQFPDLHSELNLSSLELGDSALYFCASSGWSGTSRTDTQYFGPGTRLTVL.

The chain recombines TRBV5-8 with TRBJ1-1; unclear D gene. V gave up 2 bases and J gave up 0 bases, with 8 bases separating them. The CDR3 has 14 amino acids. Germline CDR1 reads SGHTS; CDR2 reads YDEGEE. CDR3 protein: CASSFRSMNTEAFF. Written as DNA, the CDR3 is TGTGCCAGCAGCTTTCGGAGCATGAACACTGAAGCTTTCTTT.

V is TRBV10-1 and J is TRBJ2-1, with 15 bases that match TRBD2. This CDR3 has 16 residues. CDR1 and CDR2 (germline): WNHNN, SYGVQD (reference sequence). The J segment lost 7 bases and the V segment lost 10 bases, leaving 11 bases of the junction unmatched. The CDR3 loop is CATNPGLAGGRNEQFF. CDR3 nucleotide sequence: TGCGCCACCAACCCGGGACTAGCGGGAGGAAGAAATGAGCAGTTCTTC.

The genes are TRBV11-2 and TRBJ2-5, with TRBD1 identical over 7 bases. The V segment lost 10 bases and the J segment 1 base; nucleotides outside the gene matches: 3. The CDR3 is 12 residues long. Per the germline V gene, CDR1 is SGHAT and CDR2 is FQNNGV. The CDR3 loop is CATQGVQETQYF. CDR3 DNA: TGTGCCACCCAGGGGGTCCAAGAGACCCAGTACTTC.

V usage is TRBV7-3 and J usage is TRBJ2-3; 12 bases line up with TRBD2. Per germline, CDR1 SGHTA and CDR2 FQGTGA. This CDR3 comprises 19 residues. J was trimmed by 3 bases and V by 5 bases; bases with no gene match: 15. The CDR3 DNA is TGTGCCAGCAGCGTCAACTCCCTTAGACTAGCGGGAGTTACAGATACGCAGTATTTT. Residues: CASSVNSLRLAGVTDTQYF.

This clone was counted between two and nine times. The V and J genes are TRBV4-1 and TRBJ2-7, with TRBD2 matching 8 bases. J was trimmed by 4 bases and V by 2 bases; bases with no gene match: 10. There are 16 residues in the CDR3. CDR1 and CDR2 (germline): MGHRA, YSYEKL. CDR3 region: CASSQISGSYQYEQYF. The CDR3, as DNA: TGCGCCAGCAGCCAAATAAGCGGGAGTTATCAATACGAGCAGTACTTC.

This chain uses TRBV18 with TRBJ2-7, with D hard to call. The CDR3 sequence is 13 residues long. V was trimmed by 1 base and J by 2 bases, leaving 6 bases between them. CDR1 and CDR2 from the germline V gene are KGHSH and LQKENI. For the CDR3, the DNA is TGTGCCAGCTCACCACTTATTCCCTACGAGCAGTACTTC. Encoded protein: CASSPLIPYEQYF.

The rearrangement links TRBV9 to TRBJ2-3; perhaps TRBD1 as D (6 bases). CDR1 is SGDLS, CDR2 YYNGEE, per germline. CDR3 length: 15 residues. V was clipped by 4 bases and J by 4 bases, with 16 bases between them. The CDR3 DNA is TGTGCCAGCAGCATGCCGGGACAAACTGCAGATACGCAGTATTTT. It yields the protein CASSMPGQTADTQYF.

The rearrangement uses TRBV2 and TRBJ1-1; 8 bases align to TRBD1. CDR1 and CDR2 (germline): SNHLY, FYNNEI. V was pared by 6 bases and J by 10 bases, with 10 bases of the junction left unmatched. CDR3 length: 13 residues. The CDR3 loop reads CASRKATDRGAFF. Here the CDR3 DNA reads TGTGCCAGCAGGAAGGCGACCGACAGGGGAGCTTTCTTT.

J is TRBJ2-7 and V is TRBV5-1; 7 nucleotides align to TRBD1. The V and J ends lost 3 bases and 3 bases, in that order; junction bases with no gene match: 6. CDR3 size: 14 residues. CDR1 is SGHRS and CDR2 is YFSETQ in the germline V gene. This chain's CDR3 is CASSSGTVFYEQYF. CDR3 nucleotide sequence: TGCGCCAGCAGCTCAGGGACAGTCTTCTACGAGCAGTACTTC.

This clone was seen only once. The genes are TRBV6-5 and TRBJ2-7; D uncertain. Germline assignment: CDR1 MNHEY and CDR2 SVGAGI. Trimming removed 4 bases at V and 4 bases at J, with 20 bases between. CDR3 size: 16 residues. The CDR3 sequence is CASSLRPPPTVYEQYF. The CDR3 DNA reads TGTGCCAGCAGTTTACGCCCGCCGCCAACGGTTTACGAGCAGTACTTC.

This clone occurred a few times. The chain uses TRBV5-6 and TRBJ1-2, with D perhaps matching TRBD1 (5 bases). This CDR3 is built from 15 residues. Between the trimmed V and J ends, which lost 3 bases and 0 bases, there was a span of 12 bases. The germline gives CDR1 SGHDT, CDR2 YYEEEE. CDR3: CASSYRQHTNYGYTF. In DNA form, the CDR3 reads TGTGCCAGCAGCTACCGACAGCATACTAACTATGGCTACACCTTC.

The chain carries TRBV6-6 and TRBJ1-6; TRBD1 aligns across 8 bases. Looked up from germline, CDR1 is MNHNY and CDR2 is SVGAGI (reference sequence). V was pared by 5 bases and J by 10 bases, with 7 bases of the junction left unmatched. This CDR3 has 14 amino acids. The CDR3 nucleotides read TGTGCCAGCAGTCCACAGGGGGAGAGATCACCCCTCCACTTT. Its protein product is CASSPQGERSPLHF.

Here the CDR3 DNA reads TGTGCCAGCAGAAGACTAGCGGGAGTCGGAAATGAGCAGTTCTTC. As protein: CASRRLAGVGNEQFF. V gene TRBV6-5 combines with J gene TRBJ2-1, with 12 bases lining up with TRBD2. J lost 7 bases, V lost 6 bases, and 7 bases had no gene match. Germline CDR1 is MNHEY and CDR2 is SVGAGI. CDR3 length equals 15 residues.